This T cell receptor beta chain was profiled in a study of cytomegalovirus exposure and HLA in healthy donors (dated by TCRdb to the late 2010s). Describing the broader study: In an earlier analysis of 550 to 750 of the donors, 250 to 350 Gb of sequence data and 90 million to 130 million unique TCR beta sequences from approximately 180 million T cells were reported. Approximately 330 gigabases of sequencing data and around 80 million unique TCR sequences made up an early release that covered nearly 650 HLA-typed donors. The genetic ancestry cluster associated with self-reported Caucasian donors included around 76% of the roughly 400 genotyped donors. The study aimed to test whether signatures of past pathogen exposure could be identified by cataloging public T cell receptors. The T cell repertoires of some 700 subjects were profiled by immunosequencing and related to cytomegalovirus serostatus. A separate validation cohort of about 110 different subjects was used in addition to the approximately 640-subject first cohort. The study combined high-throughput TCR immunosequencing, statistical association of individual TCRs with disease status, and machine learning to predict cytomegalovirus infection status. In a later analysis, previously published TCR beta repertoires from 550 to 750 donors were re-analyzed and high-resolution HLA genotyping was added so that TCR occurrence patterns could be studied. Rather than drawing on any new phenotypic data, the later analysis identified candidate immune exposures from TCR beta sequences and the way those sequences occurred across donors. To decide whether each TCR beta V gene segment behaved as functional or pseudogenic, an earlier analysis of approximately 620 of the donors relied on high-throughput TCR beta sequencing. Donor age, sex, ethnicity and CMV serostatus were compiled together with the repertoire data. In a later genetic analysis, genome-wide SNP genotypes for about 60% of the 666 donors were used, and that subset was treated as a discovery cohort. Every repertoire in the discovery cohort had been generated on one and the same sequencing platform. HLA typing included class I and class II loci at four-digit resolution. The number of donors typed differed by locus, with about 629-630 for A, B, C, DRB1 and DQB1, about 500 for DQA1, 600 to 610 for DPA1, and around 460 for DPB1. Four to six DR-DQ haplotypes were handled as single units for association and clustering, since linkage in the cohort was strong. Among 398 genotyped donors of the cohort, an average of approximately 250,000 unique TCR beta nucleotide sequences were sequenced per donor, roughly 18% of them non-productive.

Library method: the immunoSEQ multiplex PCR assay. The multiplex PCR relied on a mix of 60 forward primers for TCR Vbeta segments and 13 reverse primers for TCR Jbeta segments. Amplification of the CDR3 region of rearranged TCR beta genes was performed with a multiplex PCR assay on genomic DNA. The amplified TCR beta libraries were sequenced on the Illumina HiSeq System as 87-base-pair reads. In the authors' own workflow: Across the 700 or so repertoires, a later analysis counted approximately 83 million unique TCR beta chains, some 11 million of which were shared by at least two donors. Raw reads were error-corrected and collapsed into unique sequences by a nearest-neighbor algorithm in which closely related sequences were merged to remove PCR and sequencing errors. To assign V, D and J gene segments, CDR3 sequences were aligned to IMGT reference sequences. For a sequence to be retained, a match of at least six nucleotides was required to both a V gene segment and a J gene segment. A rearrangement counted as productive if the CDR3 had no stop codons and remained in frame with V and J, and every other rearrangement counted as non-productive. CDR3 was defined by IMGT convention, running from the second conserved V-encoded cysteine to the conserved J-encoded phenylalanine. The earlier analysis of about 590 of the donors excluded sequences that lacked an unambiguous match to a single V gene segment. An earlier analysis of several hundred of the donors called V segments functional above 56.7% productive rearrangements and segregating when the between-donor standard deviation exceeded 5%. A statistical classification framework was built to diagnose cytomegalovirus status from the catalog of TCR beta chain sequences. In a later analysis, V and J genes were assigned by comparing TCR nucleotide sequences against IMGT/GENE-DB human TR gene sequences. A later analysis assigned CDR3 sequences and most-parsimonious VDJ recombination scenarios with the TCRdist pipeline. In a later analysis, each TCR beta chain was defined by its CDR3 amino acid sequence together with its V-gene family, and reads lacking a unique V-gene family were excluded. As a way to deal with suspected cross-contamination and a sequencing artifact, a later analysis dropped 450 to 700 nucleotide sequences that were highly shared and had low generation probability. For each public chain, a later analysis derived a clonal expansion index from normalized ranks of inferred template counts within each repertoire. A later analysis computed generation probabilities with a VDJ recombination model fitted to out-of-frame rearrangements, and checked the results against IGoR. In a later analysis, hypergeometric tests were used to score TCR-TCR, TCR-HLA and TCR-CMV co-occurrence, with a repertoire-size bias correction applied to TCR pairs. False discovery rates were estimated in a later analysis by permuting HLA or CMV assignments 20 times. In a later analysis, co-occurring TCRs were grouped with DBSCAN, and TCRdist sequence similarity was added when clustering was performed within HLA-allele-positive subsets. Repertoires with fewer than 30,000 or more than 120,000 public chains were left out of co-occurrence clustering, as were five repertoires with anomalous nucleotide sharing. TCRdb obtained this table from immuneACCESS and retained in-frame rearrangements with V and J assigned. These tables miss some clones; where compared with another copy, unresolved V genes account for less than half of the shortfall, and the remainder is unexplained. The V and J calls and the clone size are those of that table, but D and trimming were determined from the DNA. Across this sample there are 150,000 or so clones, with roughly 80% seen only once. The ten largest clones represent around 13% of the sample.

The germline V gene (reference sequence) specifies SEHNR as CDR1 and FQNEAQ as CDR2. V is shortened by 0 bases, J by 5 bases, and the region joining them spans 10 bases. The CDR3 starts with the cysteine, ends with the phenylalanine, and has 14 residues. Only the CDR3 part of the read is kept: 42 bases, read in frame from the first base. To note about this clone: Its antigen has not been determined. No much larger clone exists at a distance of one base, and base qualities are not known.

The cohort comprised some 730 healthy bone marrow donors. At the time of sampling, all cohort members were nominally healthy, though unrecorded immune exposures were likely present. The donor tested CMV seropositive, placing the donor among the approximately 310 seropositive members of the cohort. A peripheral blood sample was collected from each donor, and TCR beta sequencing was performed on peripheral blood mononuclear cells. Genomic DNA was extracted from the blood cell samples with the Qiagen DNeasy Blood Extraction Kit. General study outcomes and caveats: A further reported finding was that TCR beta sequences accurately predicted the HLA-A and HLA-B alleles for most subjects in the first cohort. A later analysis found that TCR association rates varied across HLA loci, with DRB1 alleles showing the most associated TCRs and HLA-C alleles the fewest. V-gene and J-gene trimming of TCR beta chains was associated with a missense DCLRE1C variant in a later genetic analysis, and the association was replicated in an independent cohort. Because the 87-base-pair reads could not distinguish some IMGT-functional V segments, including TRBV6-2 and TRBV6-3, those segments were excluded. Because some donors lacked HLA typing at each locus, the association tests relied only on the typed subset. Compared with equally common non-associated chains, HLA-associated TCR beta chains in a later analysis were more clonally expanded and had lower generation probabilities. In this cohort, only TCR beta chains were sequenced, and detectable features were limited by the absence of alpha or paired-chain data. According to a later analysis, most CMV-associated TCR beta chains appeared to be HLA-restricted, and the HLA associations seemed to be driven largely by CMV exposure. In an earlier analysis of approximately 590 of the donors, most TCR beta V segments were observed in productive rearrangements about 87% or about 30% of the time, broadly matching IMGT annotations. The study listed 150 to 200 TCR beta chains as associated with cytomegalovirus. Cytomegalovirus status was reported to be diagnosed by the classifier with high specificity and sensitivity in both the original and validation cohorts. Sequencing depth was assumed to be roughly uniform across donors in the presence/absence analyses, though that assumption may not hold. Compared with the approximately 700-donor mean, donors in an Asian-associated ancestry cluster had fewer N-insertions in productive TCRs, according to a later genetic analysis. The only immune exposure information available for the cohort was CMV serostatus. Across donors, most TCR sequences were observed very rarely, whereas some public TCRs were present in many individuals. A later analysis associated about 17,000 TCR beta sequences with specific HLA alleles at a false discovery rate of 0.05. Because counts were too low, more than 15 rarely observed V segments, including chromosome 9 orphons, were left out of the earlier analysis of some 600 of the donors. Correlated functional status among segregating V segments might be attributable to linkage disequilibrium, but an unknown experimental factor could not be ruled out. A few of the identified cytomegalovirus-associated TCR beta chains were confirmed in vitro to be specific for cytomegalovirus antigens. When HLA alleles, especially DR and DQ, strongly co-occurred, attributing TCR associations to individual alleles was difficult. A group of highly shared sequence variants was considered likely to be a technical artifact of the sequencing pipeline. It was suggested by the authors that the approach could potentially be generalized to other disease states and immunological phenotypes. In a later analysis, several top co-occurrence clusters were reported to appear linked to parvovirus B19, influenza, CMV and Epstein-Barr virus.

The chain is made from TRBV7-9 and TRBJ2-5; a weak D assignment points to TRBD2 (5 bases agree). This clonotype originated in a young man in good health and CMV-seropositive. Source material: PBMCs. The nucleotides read TGTGCCAGCAGCTTAGCGGGAGATTGGGAGACCCAGTACTTC. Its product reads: CASSLAGDWETQYF.